Detailed here is one TCR beta chain. This CDR3 has 16 amino acids. The trim removed 4 bases at V and 6 bases at J, leaving 9 bases unmatched. The germline gives CDR1 SGHNT, CDR2 YYREEE (reference sequence). This sample stems from a study of blood T cell repertoires in COVID-19. Study background: The United States, Italy and Spain supplied acute and convalescent COVID-19 samples.

In terms of age and location, participants ranged from about 18 to 95 years and lived in about 25 US areas. Participants were placed into cohorts based on the clinical history they reported. In the original processing: Reference gene primer amplification yielded estimated nucleated cell counts. Profiled with immunoSEQ multiplex PCR; TCRdb holds only in-frame clones, not every one. V and J calls plus clone size are reproduced from that table; the DNA served to infer D and trimming. The sample has about 200,000 clones; about nine tenths are singletons. The sequence was collected from a woman in her 30s with acute COVID-19. The chain employs TRBV5-4 and TRBJ2-2, with 10 nucleotides matching TRBD1. Sequencing used PBMCs or T cells enriched from blood (not recorded which). The CDR3: CASSSDRGQNSGELFF. The CDR3, as DNA: TGTGCCAGCAGCAGCGACAGGGGGCAGAATTCCGGGGAGCTGTTTTTT.